The 10 T cell receptor beta chains listed next were all sequenced from one sample in a study of identical twins. Using its own MiXCR run on the 5' RACE reads, TCRdb lists one record per CDR3 protein. The table records hundreds of thousands of distinct CDR3 sequences, 8.6% of them present only once. These data are also associated with another study on yellow fever vaccine responses in identical twins.

Specimen: PBMCs. The source of these receptors is a woman younger than 35 in good health.

The chain employs TRBV12-3 or TRBV12-4 and TRBJ1-5; the D gene is possibly TRBD1 (6 bases). The CDR3 runs to 14 residues. Trimming removed 10 bases at V and 2 bases at J, with 15 bases between. As DNA, the CDR3 is TGTGCCACCAACCGAGGGGGAGGCAATCAGCCCCAGCATTTT. Protein product: CATNRGGGNQPQHF.

The table lists this clonotype with a few counts. The chain uses TRBV27 and TRBJ2-1; 7 bases match TRBD1. The CDR3 is made up of 14 amino acids. Germline V gene lookup returns CDR1 MNHEY and CDR2 SMNVEV (reference sequence). V gave up 5 bases and J gave up 0 bases; unmatched junction bases: 1. The CDR3 region is CASSGTVSYNEQFF. CDR3 in DNA: TGTGCCAGCAGTGGGACAGTCTCCTACAATGAGCAGTTCTTC.

The chain couples TRBV29-1 to TRBJ2-3, with 14 bases that match TRBD2. The CDR3 has 17 residues. J gave up 3 bases and V 7 bases, and 12 bases lay outside the gene matches. CDR1 is SQVTM, CDR2 ANQGSEA, per germline. In nucleotides, the CDR3 is TGCAGCGGCCTAGGACTAGCGGGGGGATCTGGTACAGATACGCAGTATTTT. It yields the protein CSGLGLAGGSGTDTQYF.

This chain links TRBV7-2 with TRBJ2-2; D is uncertain. Trimming took off 0 bases at V and 2 bases at J, with 10 bases between the two ends. The CDR3 length is 16 residues. In germline, CDR1 is SGHTA, CDR2 FQGNSA. CDR3 nucleotides: TGTGCCAGCAGCTTAGCGCCAGTTGTAAACACCGGGGAGCTGTTTTTT. It yields the protein CASSLAPVVNTGELFF.

This clonotype was observed a handful of times. This chain links TRBV12-3 or TRBV12-4 with TRBJ2-3; 8 bases match TRBD2. Germline trimming cut 6 bases from V and 7 bases from J; bases unmatched to any gene: 9. The CDR3 consists of 14 residues. The CDR3 DNA follows: TGTGCCAGCAGACGAGGACTAGCCCAGAATACGCAGTATTTT. Translated: CASRRGLAQNTQYF.

The DNA for the CDR3 is TGTGCCAGCCTTACCTCCTACGAGCAGTACTTC. Protein product: CASLTSYEQYF. The V call is TRBV2, the J call TRBJ2-7; D gene ambiguous. The CDR3 has 11 amino acids. Germline assignment: CDR1 SNHLY and CDR2 FYNNEI. Trimming left V 8 bases short and J 0 bases short, with 5 bases between. Together with reference TRBV2 and TRBJ2-7, the CDR3 gives the full variable domain: EPEVTQTPSHQVTQMGQEVILRCVPISNHLYFYWYRQILGQKVEFLVSFYNNEISEKSEIFDDQFSVERPDGSNFTLKIRSTKLEDSAMYFCASLTSYEQYFGPGTRLTVT.

This clonotype was counted a few times. The chain joins TRBV12-3 or TRBV12-4 to TRBJ2-1, with 9 bases matching TRBD2. This CDR3 is 15 amino acids long. The ends lost 7 bases at V and 9 bases at J; junction bases unmatched: 13. Here the CDR3 DNA reads TGTGCCAGCATCCCCCGGAGTAGCGGGAGTGTTGAGCAGTTCTTC. The encoded protein is CASIPRSSGSVEQFF.

In nucleotides, the CDR3 is TGTGCCAGTAGTGGGTATGGGACTATCGATGCGGGTACGCAGTATTTT. This sequence encodes CASSGYGTIDAGTQYF. The gene calls are TRBV19 and TRBJ2-3; TRBD2 agrees at 7 bases. The junction had 16 bases not matched to a gene; V was cut back by 5 bases and J by 8 bases. There are 16 residues in the CDR3. CDR1 is LNHDA and CDR2 is SQIVND in the germline V gene (reference sequence).

This clonotype was seen ten or more times. The rearrangement joins TRBV7-2 to TRBJ1-2; the match to TRBD1 covers 8 bases. Germline V CDR1 and CDR2: SGHTA, FQGNSA. The V and J ends lost 2 bases and 3 bases, in that order; junction bases with no gene match: 8. The CDR3 loop spans 16 amino acids. CDR3 sequence reads: CASSLSAGQEYYGYTF. CDR3 sequence (DNA): TGTGCCAGCAGCTTAAGTGCGGGACAGGAGTACTATGGCTACACCTTC.

The table lists this clonotype with many counts. The chain joins TRBV24-1 to TRBJ2-2; D is ambiguous. Per the germline V gene, CDR1 is KGHDR and CDR2 is SFDVKD. The V end was cut by 3 bases, the J end by 3 bases, with 10 bases between. CDR3 length equals 15 residues. The DNA of the CDR3 is TGTGCCACCAGTGATAAAAGAAGGGACACCGGGGAGCTGTTTTTT. This codes for CATSDKRRDTGELFF.